The next 22 T cell receptor beta chains were all read from a single sample in a study of T-cell reconstitution after alpha-beta-depleted transplantation in children. Unique molecular identifiers tagged the TCRbeta library. One entry per CDR3 protein, called by TCRdb with MiXCR from the PCR reads. The sample records about 350,000 distinct CDR3 sequences, 15% to 20% being singletons. The sample in question was PBMCs, mostly from graft donor cells, obtained 360 days after TCRalphabeta/CD19-depleted stem cell transplant. The receptor set was obtained from a male patient aged 2 to 9 who had a stem cell transplant for acute lymphoblastic leukemia, so the T cells may come from the graft donor.

This clonotype has a handful of counts. The rearrangement joins TRBV30 to TRBJ2-5; possible D gene TRBD1, 6 bases. Germline V CDR1 and CDR2: GTSNPN, SVGIG (reference sequence). The V gene lost 1 base and the J gene lost 7 bases, with 16 bases spanning the gap. CDR3 size: 14 residues. CDR3 nucleotide sequence: TGTGCCTGGAGTGCCTACAGGGTAGGGTGGACCCAGTACTTC. Translation gives CAWSAYRVGWTQYF.

The CDR3 DNA is TGCGCCAGCAGCCTCCTGGGGGACTCGGACGGCAACACTGAAGCTTTCTTT. Amino acid sequence: CASSLLGDSDGNTEAFF. This chain links TRBV4-3 with TRBJ1-1, with D possibly TRBD1 on 5 matching bases. The germline gives CDR1 LGHNA, CDR2 YSLEER. Trimming removed 4 bases at V and 2 bases at J, with 20 bases between. The length of the CDR3 is 17 residues.

The V gene is TRBV18, the J gene TRBJ2-5, with D uncertain. This CDR3 is 14 amino acids long. Per germline, CDR1 KGHSH and CDR2 LQKENI. V lost 4 bases and J lost 4, with 13 bases in between. CDR3 DNA: TGTGCCAGCTCACTCCCGGGCAGGCGAGAGACCCAGTACTTC. Residues: CASSLPGRRETQYF.

This chain joins TRBV12-3 or TRBV12-4 and TRBJ2-1; 10 bases are shared with TRBD2. The CDR3 runs to 14 residues. With 6 bases clipped from V and 6 bases from J, the junction kept 5 bases outside the gene matches. The CDR3 DNA is TGTGCCAGCAGCCCCGGGACTAGCGTCAATGAGCAGTTCTTC. Translated: CASSPGTSVNEQFF.

A few counts support this clonotype. V is TRBV27 and J is TRBJ2-7; 7 bases are a match to TRBD2. CDR1 and CDR2 (germline): MNHEY, SMNVEV (reference sequence). There are 18 residues in the CDR3. Trimming cost V 0 bases and J 3 bases; bases outside gene matches: 14. The chain's CDR3 is CASSLSGTIAVVGYEQYF. CDR3 DNA: TGTGCCAGCAGTTTATCCGGGACTATCGCTGTTGTCGGCTACGAGCAGTACTTC.

V gene TRBV15 combines with J gene TRBJ2-2; possible D gene TRBD2, 6 bases. The CDR3 totals 14 residues. The germline V gene encodes CDR1 LNHNV and CDR2 YYDKDF (reference sequence). V was pared by 2 bases and J by 5 bases, with 9 bases between. The CDR3 protein is CATSRRRDTGELFF. In DNA form, the CDR3 reads TGTGCCACCAGCAGAAGGCGGGATACCGGGGAGCTGTTTTTT.

This clonotype has ten or more counts. This chain connects TRBV4-3 to TRBJ1-2; D is uncertain. The V and J ends lost 0 bases and 0 bases respectively, with 11 bases between them. From germline, CDR1 is LGHNA and CDR2 YSLEER. This CDR3 region has 16 residues. In DNA form, the CDR3 reads TGCGCCAGCAGCCAAGATCCTGGCAGATCTAACTATGGCTACACCTTC. Protein product: CASSQDPGRSNYGYTF.

There are a few counts of this clonotype. The chain employs TRBV20-1 and TRBJ2-1; 10 bases are shared with TRBD2. CDR1 and CDR2 (germline): DFQATT, SNEGSKA (reference sequence). CDR3 length: 15 residues. With 6 bases clipped from V and 14 bases from J, the junction kept 19 bases outside the gene matches. Here the CDR3 reads CSAGDLSESGRVKFF. CDR3 nucleotides: TGCAGTGCGGGGGATCTAAGCGAAAGCGGGAGGGTAAAGTTCTTC.

This chain joins TRBV5-5 and TRBJ2-2; no clear D gene. V was shortened by 0 bases and J by 2 bases, with 5 bases between the two germline ends. This CDR3 has 14 amino acids. The germline CDR1 and CDR2 sequences are SGHKS and YYEKEE (reference sequence). The CDR3 region is CASSLEDNTGELFF. The CDR3 region has the DNA TGTGCCAGCAGCTTGGAAGATAACACCGGGGAGCTGTTTTTT.

V gene TRBV10-3 combines with J gene TRBJ2-6, with D unclear. This CDR3 has 13 amino acids. In germline, CDR1 is ENHRY, CDR2 SYGVKD. V shed 10 bases and J shed 0 bases, with 7 bases lying between them. CDR3 nucleotides: TGTGCCACCGCCCCCTCTGGGGCCAACGTCCTGACTTTC. Protein: CATAPSGANVLTF.

This clonotype was detected only once. The V and J genes are TRBV11-1 and TRBJ2-1, with 7 bases matching TRBD2. The CDR3 is 18 amino acids. Germline values: CDR1 SGHAT, CDR2 FQDESV (reference sequence). Trimming took 1 base from V and 1 from J; bases not matched to a gene: 10. The CDR3, as DNA: TGTGCCAGCAGCTTAGGGGACCCCCTAGCGGCTTCCTACAATGAGCAGTTCTTC. Translated, it gives CASSLGDPLAASYNEQFF. The full variable domain, in which reference TRBV11-1 and TRBJ2-1 provide the parts outside the CDR3, is EAEVAQSPRYKITEKSQAVAFWCDPISGHATLYWYRQILGQGPELLVQFQDESVVDDSQLPKDRFSAERLKGVDSTLKIQPAELGDSAMYLCASSLGDPLAASYNEQFFGPGTRLTVL.

In its sample, this clonotype was seen a few times. The genes are TRBV28 and TRBJ2-3; tentative D call: TRBD2 (5 bases). Germline V lookup: CDR1 MDHEN, CDR2 SYDVKM. The CDR3 has 10 residues. Between the trimmed V and J ends, which lost 8 bases and 6 bases, there was a span of 6 bases. CDR3 amino acids: CASAGDTQYF. CDR3 DNA sequence: TGTGCCAGCGCGGGTGATACGCAGTATTTT.

J is TRBJ1-1 and V is TRBV5-1; weak D call: TRBD1 (5 bases). This CDR3 is built from 12 residues. Germline loops: CDR1 SGHRS, CDR2 YFSETQ. The V end was cut by 7 bases, the J end by 4 bases, with 11 bases between. The CDR3 DNA sequence: TGCGCCAGCGAGGGGACCGGCACTGAAGCTTTCTTT. Translation: CASEGTGTEAFF. Supplemented by reference TRBV5-1 and TRBJ1-1, the full variable domain reads KAGVTQTPRYLIKTRGQQVTLSCSPISGHRSVSWYQQTPGQGLQFLFEYFSETQRNKGNFPGRFSGRQFSNSRSEMNVSTLELGDSALYLCASEGTGTEAFFGQGTRLTVV.

The chain has TRBV10-2 and TRBJ1-6, with TRBD1 as a possible D gene (5 bases). The V end was cut by 6 bases, the J end by 5 bases, with 17 bases between. CDR1 and CDR2 from the germline V gene are WSHSY and SAAADI. The CDR3 extends over 16 amino acids. CDR3 protein: CASSFFRDGDNSPLHF. Here the CDR3 DNA reads TGCGCCAGCAGCTTCTTCCGGGACGGTGATAATTCACCCCTCCACTTT.

The table lists this clonotype with a few counts. This sequence joins TRBV6-1 and TRBJ2-2; D is uncertain. The CDR3 is made up of 14 amino acids. The V gene's germline CDR1 is MNHNS and CDR2 SASEGT. Between the trimmed V and J ends, which lost 4 bases and 2 bases, there was a span of 8 bases. The CDR3 region has the DNA TGTGCCAGCAGTGGGGTCCTAAACACCGGGGAGCTGTTTTTT. Encoded protein: CASSGVLNTGELFF.

Comments on this clonotype: The junction and the germline gene differ at one end; a read error may be behind it. As DNA, the CDR3 is TGCGCCAGCAGCATAGAGAGCGGGACAGGGGGCTCCCACGAGCAGTACTTC. Its protein is CASSIESGTGGSHEQYF. The V gene is TRBV5-1, the J gene TRBJ2-7; TRBD1 matches 12 bases. This CDR3 contains 17 residues. CDR1 and CDR2 from the germline V gene are SGHRS and YFSETQ.

The J gene is TRBJ2-7, the V gene TRBV6-1, with 7 positions matching TRBD2. CDR1 MNHNS and CDR2 SASEGT come from the germline V gene. J gave up 0 bases and V 5 bases, and 7 bases lay outside the gene matches. The CDR3 covers 15 residues. The chain's CDR3 is CASSLEGTTSYEQYF. For the CDR3, the DNA is TGTGCCAGCAGTCTGGAAGGGACTACCTCCTACGAGCAGTACTTC.

This clonotype came up many times. This chain uses TRBV15 with TRBJ1-1; possibly TRBD1 for D (6 bases). Trimming left V 4 bases short and J 1 base short, with 10 bases between. From germline, CDR1 is LNHNV and CDR2 YYDKDF (reference sequence). CDR3 length: 14 residues. The CDR3 here is CATSTGQPNTEAFF. In DNA form, the CDR3 reads TGTGCCACCAGCACCGGACAGCCGAACACTGAAGCTTTCTTT.

The chain links TRBV28 to TRBJ2-1; D is undetermined. CDR3 size: 16 residues. The V gene lost 3 bases and the J gene lost 3 bases, with 15 bases spanning the gap. Per germline, CDR1 MDHEN and CDR2 SYDVKM. The CDR3: CASSFTHPRIYNEQFF. The CDR3 DNA is TGTGCCAGCAGTTTTACCCACCCCCGTATCTACAATGAGCAGTTCTTC.

This clonotype was detected ten times or more. This rearrangement joins TRBV6-1 to TRBJ1-1; D gene uncertain. Looked up from germline, CDR1 is MNHNS and CDR2 is SASEGT. This CDR3 has 12 amino acids. Trimming took 0 bases from V and 11 from J, leaving 10 bases between them. In DNA, the CDR3 is TGTGCCAGCAGTGAAGCGCCAAGAGGGGCTTTCTTT. This gives the protein CASSEAPRGAFF.

This clonotype was counted between two and nine times. The CDR3 region has the DNA TGTGCCAGCAGCTACCTGGGGGACCAAGAGACCCAGTACTTC. Translated, it gives CASSYLGDQETQYF. The chain has TRBV7-9 and TRBJ2-5, with D perhaps assigned TRBD1 or TRBD2 (5 bases each). Per germline, CDR1 SEHNR and CDR2 FQNEAQ (reference sequence). V was pared by 4 bases and J by 0 bases, with 9 bases between. The CDR3 covers 14 residues.

The J gene is TRBJ2-1, the V gene TRBV28, with TRBD2 identical over 16 bases. Per germline, CDR1 MDHEN and CDR2 SYDVKM. V shed 8 bases, J shed 7 bases, and the junction held 14 bases outside the gene matches. The CDR3 spans 18 residues. CDR3 DNA: TGTGCCAGCTGCGTTCCGGGACTAGCGGGAGGGCCTTGGAATGAGCAGTTCTTC. The encoded protein is CASCVPGLAGGPWNEQFF.